The next 25 T cell receptor beta chains were all read from a single sample in a study of T cells in Graves' hyperthyroidism and ophthalmopathy. Using RNA transcripts as the source, TCR beta CDR3 regions were amplified. A set of HTBI primers served as the primers for a first-round RT-PCR of the TCR CDR3. Each CDR3 protein is one row after TCRdb ran MiXCR on the multiplex PCR reads. The profile covers about 350,000 distinct CDR3 sequences, with around 18% appearing a single time and 15% to 19% taken by the ten largest. The sequencing sample was made of blood. All receptors come from a middle-aged woman with Graves' ophthalmopathy.

This clonotype came up many times. The rearrangement links TRBV20-1 to TRBJ2-2; D not certain. The CDR3 consists of 13 residues. Deletions cut 3 bases from V and 7 bases from J, with 12 bases between. Looked up from germline, CDR1 is DFQATT and CDR2 is SNEGSKA (reference sequence). CDR3 in DNA: TGCAGTGCTAGTATGTCAGGTCTCGGGGAGCTGTTTTTT. Translated, it gives CSASMSGLGELFF.

This clonotype occurred many times. This chain connects TRBV6-8 to TRBJ2-7; 11 nucleotides match TRBD2. Germline V gene data show CDR1 as MNHGY and CDR2 as SAAAGT. This CDR3 spans 15 amino acids. V shed 6 bases, J shed 1 base, and the junction held 5 bases outside the gene matches. As DNA, the CDR3 is TGTGCCAGCAGAATAATAGCGGGAGGGTCCTACGAGCAGTACTTC. It codes for CASRIIAGGSYEQYF.

There are many counts of this clonotype. The chain uses TRBV19 and TRBJ1-2; perhaps TRBD1 as D (6 bases). The CDR3 extends over 14 amino acids. Trimming left V 6 bases short and J 4 bases short, with 15 bases between. Germline CDR1 and CDR2: LNHDA and SQIVND (reference sequence). In DNA, the CDR3 is TGTGCCAGTAGCCCGAGAAGGACAGCCTATGGCTACACCTTC. Residues: CASSPRRTAYGYTF.

The table lists this clonotype with many counts. This may be a read error: a much more frequent sequence differs by one nucleotide. This chain links TRBV6-2 or TRBV6-3 with TRBJ2-7, with 10 bases that match TRBD2. The CDR3 totals 13 residues. Trimming removed 11 bases from V and 4 bases from J; junction bases left unmatched: 8. CDR1 MNHEY and CDR2 SVGEGT come from the germline V gene. The CDR3 region is CADRASGSYEQYF. Written as DNA, the CDR3 is TGTGCCGACCGGGCTAGCGGGAGTTACGAGCAGTACTTC.

With regard to this clonotype: This could be a read error, since a much larger clone is one nucleotide away. V usage is TRBV6-2 or TRBV6-3 and J usage is TRBJ2-6; D uncertain. Germline V CDR1 and CDR2: MNHEY, SVGEGT. V was cut by 8 bases and J by 2 bases, with 22 bases left in between. The CDR3 is 18 amino acids. CDR3 DNA sequence: TGTGCCAGCTCCTTCGGTAGTCCGGTGACCCCTGGGGCCAACGTCCTGACTTTC. Its translation is CASSFGSPVTPGANVLTF.

This clonotype was counted many times. Being one base from a much bigger clone, this may be a read error. This chain joins TRBV19 and TRBJ2-2; 8 positions match TRBD1. V trimming: 8 bases; J trimming: 5 bases; junction bases outside the gene matches: 10. The CDR3 covers 15 residues. From germline, CDR1 is LNHDA and CDR2 SQIVND (reference sequence). The CDR3 nucleotides are TGTGCCAGTGGCACGGACAGGGCGAGTACCGGGGAGCTGTTTTTT. Protein product: CASGTDRASTGELFF.

Many counts were recorded for this clonotype. One end of the junction does not line up with germline, which may come from a read error. The chain employs TRBV15 and TRBJ2-7, with D perhaps TRBD1 (5 bases). The CDR3 runs 12 residues. CDR1 is LNHNV, CDR2 YYDKDF, per germline (reference sequence). CDR3 in amino acids: CATSGAGYQQYF. Here the CDR3 DNA reads TGTGCCACCAGCGGGGCAGGCTACCAGCAGTACTTC.

This clonotype was observed many times. The genes are TRBV28 and TRBJ1-3, with no clear D. The V gene lost 4 bases and the J gene lost 0 bases, with 13 bases spanning the gap. CDR3 size: 16 residues. Germline CDR1 and CDR2: MDHEN and SYDVKM. CDR3 coding DNA: TGTGCCAGCAGTTCCCCTACAGTATACTCTGGAAACACCATATATTTT. Translating it yields CASSSPTVYSGNTIYF.

This clonotype has at least ten counts. A much larger clone differs by one base, so this may be a read error. This rearrangement joins TRBV6-1 to TRBJ1-1; D perhaps matches TRBD1 (5 bases). From germline, CDR1 is MNHNS and CDR2 SASEGT. Trimming removed 7 bases at V and 1 base at J, with 13 bases between. CDR3 length: 14 amino acids. CDR3 DNA sequence: TGTGCCAGCACGAGATGGGGCCAGAACACTGAAGCTTTCTTT. Its protein is CASTRWGQNTEAFF.

As concerns this clonotype: Compared with germline, one end of the junction differs, possibly owing to a read error. The V and J genes are TRBV30 and TRBJ2-7; TRBD1 is a possible D gene (5 bases). CDR1 and CDR2 (germline): GTSNPN, SVGIG (reference sequence). The CDR3 is 13 residues long. The CDR3 protein is CVWKEVGAYEQYF. DNA of the CDR3: TGTGTCTGGAAGGAAGTAGGGGCCTACGAGCAGTACTTC.

At least ten counts were recorded for this clonotype. The chain is built from TRBV24-1 and TRBJ2-7, with TRBD2 matching 7 bases. Germline trimming cut 3 bases from V and 3 bases from J; bases unmatched to any gene: 10. CDR3 length: 16 residues. Germline V gene sequence: CDR1 KGHDR, CDR2 SFDVKD. The CDR3 sequence: CATSDSREGRFYEQYF. DNA of the CDR3: TGTGCCACCAGTGATAGCAGGGAGGGTAGGTTCTACGAGCAGTACTTC.

This clonotype has a count of ten or more. This chain joins TRBV10-1 and TRBJ1-1, with D possibly TRBD1 on 6 matching bases. The CDR3 sequence is 14 residues long. Per germline, CDR1 WNHNN and CDR2 SYGVQD (reference sequence). The ends were cut back, 5 bases at V and 6 bases at J, with 16 bases in the middle. CDR3 in amino acids: CASSKTGARAEAFF. Written as DNA, the CDR3 is TGCGCCAGCAGTAAGACAGGCGCGAGGGCTGAAGCTTTCTTT.

This clonotype appeared many times. The V call is TRBV6-1, the J call TRBJ2-7; 12 bases fit TRBD1. Germline CDR1 is MNHNS and CDR2 is SASEGT. The CDR3 sequence is 12 residues long. After removal of 9 bases from V and 9 bases from J, the junction contained 6 bases not matched to a gene. The CDR3 is CASRDRGLTQYF. DNA for the CDR3: TGTGCCAGTAGGGACAGGGGGCTTACGCAGTACTTC.

The sample holds many counts of this clonotype. This rearrangement joins TRBV6-5 to TRBJ1-1; TRBD1 aligns across 7 bases. V shed 2 bases, J shed 3 bases, and the junction held 3 bases outside the gene matches. The CDR3 totals 14 residues. Germline values: CDR1 MNHEY, CDR2 SVGAGI. The CDR3 loop reads CASSYNRGDTEAFF. The CDR3 bases are TGTGCCAGCAGTTACAACAGGGGTGACACTGAAGCTTTCTTT.

This clonotype has a count of ten or more. The genes are TRBV6-1 and TRBJ1-3; D is perhaps TRBD1 (5 bases). The germline V gene has CDR1 MNHNS and CDR2 SASEGT. V was shortened by 3 bases and J by 3 bases, with 6 bases between the two germline ends. The CDR3 loop spans 13 amino acids. The CDR3 DNA follows: TGTGCCAGCAGTGAGCAGGGTGGAAACACCATATATTTT. It translates to CASSEQGGNTIYF.

The table lists this clonotype with many counts. The V and J genes are TRBV3-1 and TRBJ2-7; unclear D gene. V was clipped by 6 bases and J by 3 bases, with 15 bases between them. There are 14 residues in the CDR3. Germline V lookup: CDR1 LGHDT, CDR2 YNNKEL (reference sequence). The CDR3 protein is CASSRSGDLYEQYF. In DNA, the CDR3 is TGTGCCAGCAGTCGGTCTGGAGACCTCTACGAGCAGTACTTC.

Ten or more counts support this clonotype. This chain joins TRBV7-3 and TRBJ2-6; 9 bases agree with TRBD1. The CDR3 length is 21 residues. V was clipped by 1 base and J by 1 base; unmatched bases: 14. Per germline, CDR1 SGHTA and CDR2 FQGTGA. The CDR3 is CASSLRFPGQGISSGANVLTF. CDR3 sequence (DNA): TGTGCCAGCAGCTTAAGGTTCCCGGGACAGGGAATTTCTTCTGGGGCCAACGTCCTGACTTTC.

This clonotype came up many times. This chain links TRBV28 with TRBJ2-7, with D tentatively TRBD2 (5 bases). Per germline, CDR1 MDHEN and CDR2 SYDVKM. Trimming removed 6 bases from V and 0 bases from J, with 15 bases in between. The CDR3 loop spans 15 amino acids. In DNA, the CDR3 is TGTGCCAGCAGCCCGTTTATCCTAGCCTCCTACGAGCAGTACTTC. Translation gives CASSPFILASYEQYF.

In this sample, this clonotype turned up many times. The chain's CDR3 is CASSLVGDFGYTF. Here the CDR3 DNA reads TGTGCCAGCAGCTTAGTCGGGGACTTTGGCTACACCTTC. The rearrangement uses TRBV7-9 and TRBJ1-2, with TRBD1 as a possible D gene (5 bases). This CDR3 has 13 amino acids. Germline V CDR1 and CDR2: SEHNR, FQNEAQ (reference sequence). V lost 1 base to trimming and J lost 7 bases, with 10 bases between them.

The CDR3 spells CASSGLLGPGTEAFF. The CDR3 DNA follows: TGTGCCAGCAGTGGGTTGTTGGGGCCGGGCACTGAAGCTTTCTTT. The chain couples TRBV12-3 or TRBV12-4 to TRBJ1-1; D is perhaps TRBD1 (5 bases). V lost 5 bases, J lost 4 bases, and 17 bases lay in between. The CDR3 spans 15 residues.

This clonotype was recorded many times. The V gene is TRBV12-3 or TRBV12-4, the J gene TRBJ2-2; D gene uncertain. V was trimmed by 3 bases and J by 1 base, leaving 12 bases between them. The CDR3 contains 16 residues. This chain's CDR3 is CASSFLKALNTGELFF. DNA of the CDR3: TGTGCCAGCAGTTTCCTTAAAGCCCTGAACACCGGGGAGCTGTTTTTT.

As for this clonotype: A much larger clonotype is one base distant, so this may be a read error. The chain couples TRBV4-1 to TRBJ1-5; possibly TRBD1 for D (5 bases). CDR3 size: 15 residues. Germline V gene sequence: CDR1 MGHRA, CDR2 YSYEKL. V lost 11 bases to trimming and J lost 3 bases, with 20 bases between them. The CDR3 nucleotides read TGCGCCCCGGGTGCAGGGAATATTCCCAATCAGCCCCAGCATTTT. Its protein is CAPGAGNIPNQPQHF.

In nucleotides, the CDR3 is TGCGCCAGCAGCCAAGATTCAGGCAAATTGATTGAAGCTTTCTTT. Residues: CASSQDSGKLIEAFF. The V and J genes are TRBV4-1 and TRBJ1-1; D uncertain. Germline V gene sequence: CDR1 MGHRA, CDR2 YSYEKL. V dropped 0 bases and J dropped 7 bases, with 15 bases sitting between them. The CDR3 loop spans 15 amino acids.

This clonotype was seen at least ten times. This likely comes from a read error, as the CDR3 has no conserved phenylalanine or tryptophan at its end. The DNA is left out, because the CDR3 cannot be placed on it with certainty; the CDR3 is given as TCRdb lists it. V gene TRBV20-1 combines with J gene TRBJ2-7; the D call of TRBD2 is as the table states it, not checked on the DNA. The CDR3 length equals 11 residues, ends included. CDR1 is DFQATT and CDR2 is SNEGSKA in the germline V gene (reference sequence). CDR3 amino acids: CSASHLAGVAY.

In its sample, this clonotype was seen many times. Being one base from a much bigger clone, this may be a read error. V usage is TRBV6-2 or TRBV6-3 and J usage is TRBJ1-1; no firm D call. Germline assignment: CDR1 MNHEY and CDR2 SVGEGT. CDR3 length: 12 residues. The CDR3 sequence: CASGTVNTKAFF. The CDR3, as DNA: TGTGCCAGCGGAACGGTGAACACTAAAGCTTTCTTT.